Sequencing of this T cell receptor (beta chain) was carried out in a study of cytomegalovirus exposure and HLA in healthy donors (dated by TCRdb to the late 2010s). Context from the whole study: According to a later analysis, one platform produced both the 110 or so validation repertoires and the approximately 670 repertoires of the first cohort. The study was designed to test whether signatures of past pathogen exposure could be identified by cataloging public T cell receptors. Besides the first cohort of hundreds of subjects, a separate validation cohort made up of 120 different subjects was used. High-throughput TCR immunosequencing, statistical association of individual TCRs with disease status, and machine learning were combined to predict cytomegalovirus infection status.

The library came from the immunoSEQ multiplex PCR assay. On the authors' methods: A statistical classification framework was built for diagnosing cytomegalovirus status from the catalog of TCR beta chain sequences. As stored in TCRdb, this immuneACCESS dataset retains in-frame rearrangements with V and J assigned. A fraction of the clones does not appear; measured against another copy, unresolved V genes explain less than half of the discrepancy, and the remainder lacks a known reason. D and trimming were read from the DNA, whereas the V and J calls and clone size are those reported in that table. The sample yields under 350,000 clones; just over 85% were counted once. Approximately 1% of the sample is in the top ten clones. Remarks on this clone: Its antigen is still unknown. Base quality data are lacking; no much larger clone is found one base away.

Here is what the overall study found, with its caveats: Cytomegalovirus status was reported to be diagnosed by the classifier with high specificity and sensitivity in both the original and validation cohorts. In a later analysis, TCRs clustered in the first cohort were found to also tend to co-occur in the roughly 130 validation repertoires, with over 90% of cluster scores above 0. Three of the identified cytomegalovirus-associated TCR beta chains were confirmed in vitro to be specific for cytomegalovirus antigens. While some public TCRs were present in many individuals, most TCR sequences turned up only very rarely across donors. The study gave a list of under 200 TCR beta chains associated with cytomegalovirus. It was suggested by the authors that the approach could potentially be generalized to other disease states and immunological phenotypes. All 120 or so repertoires were used to score co-occurrence in the validation cohort in a later analysis, because that analysis had no HLA typing for the cohort.

From the germline V gene, CDR1 is MDHEN and CDR2 is SYDVKM. Including cysteine and phenylalanine, the CDR3 has 14 amino acids. Only the CDR3 part of the read is kept: 42 bases, read in frame from the first base. V lost 7 bases and J lost 11 bases; the stretch between them is 23 bases long. The donors belonged to the validation cohort of 90 to 150 subjects, which was separate from the roughly 670-subject first cohort. Recombination linked TRBV28 to TRBJ1-1; TRBD1 is perhaps the D gene, given 6 matching bases. The sequenced sample was PBMCs. The source of this sequence is a woman in her late teens or twenties in good health and CMV-seronegative. DNA sequence: TGTGCCAGCACCCAGGACAGTTCGGCATCTCAGGCTTTCTTT. It specifies CASTQDSSASQAFF.